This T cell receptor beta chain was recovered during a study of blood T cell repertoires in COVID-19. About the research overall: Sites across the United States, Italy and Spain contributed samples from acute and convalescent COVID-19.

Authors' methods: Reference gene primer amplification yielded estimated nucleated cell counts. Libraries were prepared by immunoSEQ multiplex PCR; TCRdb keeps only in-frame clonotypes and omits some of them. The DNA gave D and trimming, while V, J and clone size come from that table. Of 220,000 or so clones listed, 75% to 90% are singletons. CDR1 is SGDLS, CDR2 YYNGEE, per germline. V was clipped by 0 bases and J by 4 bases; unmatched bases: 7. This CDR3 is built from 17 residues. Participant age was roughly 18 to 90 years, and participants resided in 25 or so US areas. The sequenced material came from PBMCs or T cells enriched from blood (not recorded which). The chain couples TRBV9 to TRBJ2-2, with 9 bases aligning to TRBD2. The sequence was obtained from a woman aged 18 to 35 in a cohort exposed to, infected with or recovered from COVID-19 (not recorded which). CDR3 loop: CASSVVAGGGRTGELFF. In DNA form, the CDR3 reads TGTGCCAGCAGCGTAGTTGCGGGAGGGGGCCGCACCGGGGAGCTGTTTTTT.